A selection of T cell receptor beta chains follows, all from one sample in a study of T cells after posttransplantation cyclophosphamide. Assay: immunoSEQ multiplex PCR; the TCRdb copy retains only in-frame clones and omits some. This sample has approximately 39,000 clones and no singletons, with approximately 1.2% in the ten largest. Material for sequencing was PBMCs. These receptors all stem from a girl aged 10-17 years in good health, CMV-negative, and a related stem cell transplant donor. Each CDR3 is given with its conserved first and last residue. The order of the fields is clone size, J gene, D gene, V gene, CDR3 protein, CDR3 DNA. The D gene is left open where the match is weak. The size of a clone is reported for some rows only, either as once, few or many, or as a class for expanded clones.

size: many; J: TRBJ2-5; D: NA; V: TRBV10-3; CDR3: CAISEGGLQETQYF; DNA: TGTGCCATCAGTGAGGGAGGCCTGCAAGAGACCCAGTACTTC
size: NA; J: TRBJ1-2; D: NA; V: TRBV7-2; CDR3: CASSFRPTGDSGYTF; DNA: TGTGCCAGCAGCTTCCGCCCGACAGGAGATTCTGGCTACACCTTC
size: many; J: TRBJ2-2; D: NA; V: TRBV2; CDR3: CASSVEATGELFF; DNA: TGTGCCAGCAGTGTGGAGGCAACCGGGGAGCTGTTTTTT
size: many; J: TRBJ2-1; D: TRBD1; V: TRBV9; CDR3: CASSVGDRVNEQFF; DNA: TGTGCCAGCAGCGTAGGGGACAGAGTCAATGAGCAGTTCTTC
size: many; J: TRBJ1-1; D: NA; V: TRBV2; CDR3: CASRTPVRVGNTEAFF; DNA: TGTGCCAGCAGGACCCCGGTCCGGGTGGGGAACACTGAAGCTTTCTTT
size: many; J: TRBJ1-2; D: NA; V: TRBV4-2; CDR3: CASSQDRANYGYTF; DNA: TGTGCCAGCAGCCAGGACAGAGCTAACTATGGCTACACCTTC
size: few; J: TRBJ1-2; D: NA; V: TRBV7-9; CDR3: CASSLAGDGGGYTF; DNA: TGTGCCAGCAGCTTAGCAGGAGATGGTGGTGGCTACACCTTC
size: few; J: TRBJ1-2; D: NA; V: TRBV4-2; CDR3: CASSRNRGGRHRSYGYTF; DNA: TGTGCCAGCAGTCGCAATAGGGGGGGGAGACACAGGTCCTATGGCTACACCTTC
size: many; J: TRBJ2-3; D: TRBD1; V: TRBV5-1; CDR3: CASTLTGPPVDTQYF; DNA: TGCGCCAGCACCCTGACAGGGCCTCCGGTCGATACGCAGTATTTT
size: many; J: TRBJ1-4; D: NA; V: TRBV5-6; CDR3: CASSSRAGSNEKLFF; DNA: TGTGCCAGCAGTTCCCGGGCAGGGTCTAATGAAAAACTGTTTTTT
size: many; J: TRBJ2-7; D: TRBD2; V: TRBV7-6; CDR3: CASSSSGDSYEQYF; DNA: TGTGCCAGCAGTTCTAGCGGGGACTCCTACGAGCAGTACTTC
size: many; J: TRBJ2-3; D: NA; V: TRBV19; CDR3: CASSTGRPDTQYF; DNA: TGTGCCAGTAGCACAGGGCGACCAGATACGCAGTATTTT
size: many; J: TRBJ2-7; D: TRBD2; V: TRBV9; CDR3: CASSVGWGGAYEQYF; DNA: TGTGCCAGCAGCGTAGGCTGGGGGGGGGCCTACGAGCAGTACTTC
size: few; J: TRBJ1-2; D: TRBD1; V: TRBV4-3; CDR3: CASSQDSLGQGHYGYTF; DNA: TGCGCCAGCAGCCAAGATAGCCTCGGACAGGGGCACTATGGCTACACCTTC
size: many; J: TRBJ1-1; D: NA; V: TRBV25-1; CDR3: CASSEPGITEAFF; DNA: TGTGCCAGCAGTGAGCCGGGAATCACTGAAGCTTTCTTT
size: many; J: TRBJ1-2; D: TRBD1; V: TRBV29-1; CDR3: CSVVRQGVRGYTF; DNA: TGCAGCGTTGTGAGGCAGGGGGTCCGTGGCTACACCTTC
size: many; J: TRBJ2-5; D: NA; V: TRBV7-9; CDR3: CASSWTGTRSSTQYF; DNA: TGTGCCAGCAGCTGGACCGGGACACGGTCTTCGACCCAGTACTTC
size: NA; J: TRBJ2-3; D: NA; V: TRBV4-1; CDR3: CASSQAWGAGGKITDTQYF; DNA: TGCGCCAGCAGCCAAGCCTGGGGGGCAGGGGGGAAAATCACAGATACGCAGTATTTT
size: many; J: TRBJ2-5; D: TRBD2; V: TRBV5-4; CDR3: CASSLASGAETQYF; DNA: TGTGCCAGCAGCTTGGCCAGCGGGGCAGAGACCCAGTACTTC
size: many; J: TRBJ1-1; D: TRBD1; V: TRBV7-6; CDR3: CASSVQGDTEAFF; DNA: TGTGCCAGCAGCGTGCAGGGGGACACTGAAGCTTTCTTT
size: many; J: TRBJ1-2; D: NA; V: TRBV6-1; CDR3: CASNRSYNYGYTF; DNA: TGTGCCAGCAATCGAAGCTATAACTATGGCTACACCTTC
size: many; J: TRBJ1-2; D: NA; V: TRBV5-8; CDR3: CASSPRDNYGYTF; DNA: TGTGCCAGCAGCCCGCGGGATAACTATGGCTACACCTTC
size: many; J: TRBJ1-1; D: NA; V: TRBV6-5; CDR3: CASSYYGETEAFF; DNA: TGTGCCAGCAGTTACTATGGGGAGACTGAAGCTTTCTTT
size: many; J: TRBJ2-1; D: TRBD1; V: TRBV19; CDR3: CASSPQQGDGYNEQFF; DNA: TGTGCCAGTAGTCCGCAACAGGGGGACGGCTACAATGAGCAGTTCTTC
size: many; J: TRBJ2-1; D: TRBD1; V: TRBV14; CDR3: CASSVQGGPYNEQFF; DNA: TGTGCCAGCAGCGTACAGGGGGGCCCCTACAATGAGCAGTTCTTC
size: many; J: TRBJ2-1; D: TRBD2; V: TRBV10-3; CDR3: CATEPGTSGRNEQFF; DNA: TGTGCCACCGAACCCGGGACTAGCGGGAGGAATGAGCAGTTCTTC
size: many; J: TRBJ1-5; D: NA; V: TRBV5-1; CDR3: CASSLGGGWGQPQHF; DNA: TGCGCCAGCAGCTTGGGCGGGGGATGGGGTCAGCCCCAGCATTTT
size: few; J: TRBJ1-5; D: NA; V: TRBV28; CDR3: CASSSTWEGFDQPQHF; DNA: TGTGCCAGCAGCTCTACCTGGGAGGGGTTCGATCAGCCCCAGCATTTT
size: NA; J: TRBJ2-7; D: NA; V: TRBV11-2; CDR3: CASSLARAYEQYF; DNA: TGTGCCAGCAGCTTAGCACGGGCCTACGAGCAGTACTTC
size: many; J: TRBJ2-7; D: TRBD1; V: TRBV5-4; CDR3: CASSWGYSTGDNEQYF; DNA: TGTGCCAGCAGCTGGGGCTACTCGACAGGGGATAACGAGCAGTACTTC
size: many; J: TRBJ2-1; D: NA; V: TRBV27; CDR3: CASRILAGWTYNEQFF; DNA: TGTGCCAGCAGGATCCTAGCCGGGTGGACTTACAATGAGCAGTTCTTC
size: NA; J: TRBJ2-7; D: NA; V: TRBV30; CDR3: CAWSVLSGYEQYF; DNA: TGTGCCTGGAGTGTACTATCGGGTTACGAGCAGTACTTC
size: many; J: TRBJ1-3; D: NA; V: TRBV13; CDR3: CASSLGPLGQNSGNTIYF; DNA: TGTGCCAGCAGCTTAGGGCCTTTGGGACAAAACTCTGGAAACACCATATATTTT
size: many; J: TRBJ2-6; D: NA; V: TRBV9; CDR3: CASSVGLPGLRGSGANVLTF; DNA: TGTGCCAGCAGCGTAGGTTTACCGGGCCTCAGGGGCTCTGGGGCCAACGTCCTGACTTTC
size: few; J: TRBJ2-7; D: NA; V: TRBV4-3; CDR3: CASSQDLGQGSYEQYF; DNA: TGCGCCAGCAGCCAAGATCTAGGGCAGGGTAGCTACGAGCAGTACTTC
size: many; J: TRBJ1-4; D: NA; V: TRBV7-9; CDR3: CASSVGGGQLFF; DNA: TGTGCCAGCAGCGTCGGCGGGGGACAACTGTTTTTT
size: many; J: TRBJ2-3; D: NA; V: TRBV6-1; CDR3: CASRGHGDRTDTQYF; DNA: TGTGCCAGCAGAGGACACGGCGACCGCACAGATACGCAGTATTTT
size: many; J: TRBJ1-2; D: NA; V: TRBV21-1; CDR3: CASSIRGYGYTF; DNA: TGTGCCAGCAGCATCAGGGGTTATGGCTACACCTTC
size: many; J: TRBJ2-2; D: TRBD1; V: TRBV19; CDR3: CASSIYGQGNTGELFF; DNA: TGTGCCAGTAGTATCTACGGACAGGGAAATACCGGGGAGCTGTTTTTT
size: many; J: TRBJ1-5; D: TRBD1; V: TRBV10-2; CDR3: CANGQGRDQPQHF; DNA: TGCGCCAACGGACAGGGCAGGGATCAGCCCCAGCATTTT
size: many; J: TRBJ2-2; D: NA; V: TRBV12-2; CDR3: CASRFTKQALGFTGELFF; DNA: TGTGCAAGTCGCTTCACCAAACAGGCGTTGGGGTTCACCGGGGAGCTGTTTTTT
size: many; J: TRBJ1-4; D: NA; V: TRBV20-1; CDR3: CSASRDEKLFF; DNA: TGCAGTGCTTCGAGAGATGAAAAACTGTTTTTT
size: many; J: TRBJ2-3; D: TRBD2; V: TRBV5-1; CDR3: CASSLGLAASTDTQYF; DNA: TGCGCCAGCAGCTTAGGACTAGCGGCTAGCACAGATACGCAGTATTTT
size: few; J: TRBJ2-5; D: NA; V: TRBV19; CDR3: CASRVAGLETQYF; DNA: TGTGCCAGTAGGGTCGCAGGGTTGGAGACCCAGTACTTC
size: few; J: TRBJ2-7; D: NA; V: TRBV9; CDR3: CASSSVAQGGEQYF; DNA: TGTGCCAGCAGCAGCGTAGCCCAGGGGGGCGAGCAGTACTTC
size: few; J: TRBJ2-3; D: TRBD2; V: TRBV7-3; CDR3: CASSLAGERGGGDTQYF; DNA: TGTGCCAGCAGCCTCGCGGGGGAGCGGGGGGGTGGAGATACGCAGTATTTT
size: many; J: TRBJ2-6; D: NA; V: TRBV28; CDR3: CATTDPGTGANVLTF; DNA: TGTGCCACCACGGATCCAGGGACTGGGGCCAACGTCCTGACTTTC
size: NA; J: TRBJ2-3; D: TRBD1; V: TRBV9; CDR3: CASSPGTGVADTQYF; DNA: TGTGCCAGCAGCCCCGGGACAGGGGTCGCAGATACGCAGTATTTT
size: many; J: TRBJ2-3; D: TRBD2; V: TRBV5-4; CDR3: CASSFSGGPTDTQYF; DNA: TGTGCCAGCAGCTTTAGCGGGGGCCCCACAGATACGCAGTATTTT
size: NA; J: TRBJ2-4; D: NA; V: TRBV19; CDR3: CASSIPPLAKNIQYF; DNA: TGTGCCAGCTCTATACCACCTCTAGCCAAAAACATTCAGTACTTC
size: many; J: TRBJ2-7; D: NA; V: TRBV12-2; CDR3: CASRLQGDYEQYF; DNA: TGTGCAAGTCGCTTACAGGGGGACTACGAGCAGTACTTC
size: few; J: TRBJ1-5; D: TRBD1; V: TRBV28; CDR3: CASSTPTGGWEPQHF; DNA: TGTGCCAGCAGTACACCGACAGGGGGCTGGGAGCCCCAGCATTTT